This T cell receptor beta chain was sequenced during a study of CD8+ T cells in alopecia areata. Germline-derived CDR1 and CDR2 are MNHEY and SVGAGI. Deletions cut 5 bases from V and 6 bases from J, with 17 bases between. The CDR3 sequence is 14 residues long. Investigators isolated RNA and reverse transcribed it into cDNA to act as the sequencing template. Assay used: immunoSEQ multiplex PCR; TCRdb lists only in-frame clones, some missing. The sample carries approximately 89,000 clones, over 40% recorded once. Researchers gathered lesional scalp punch biopsies and peripheral blood from patients with alopecia areata.

Sequencing was performed on CD4+ T cells sorted from blood. V usage is TRBV6-5 and J usage is TRBJ2-7; a possible D gene is TRBD2 (6 bases). This receptor was obtained from a human donor with alopecia areata. CDR3 residues: CASSQALQGGEQYF. The CDR3 nucleotides read TGTGCCAGCAGTCAGGCCCTGCAGGGAGGCGAGCAGTACTTC.